This passage covers 30 T cell receptor beta chains from one sample sequenced in a study of cytomegalovirus exposure and HLA in healthy donors. Amplification used 60 Vbeta primers and 13 Jbeta primers. Libraries were prepared by immunoSEQ multiplex PCR; TCRdb keeps only in-frame clonotypes and omits some of them. The table includes 100,000 to 150,000 clones, over 60% detected once. Source material: PBMCs. These receptors all come from a female donor in good health and CMV-seronegative.

With respect to this clone: The sample carries other DNA sequences with the same CDR3. This sequence joins TRBV14 and TRBJ1-1; a weak D match, TRBD1 (5 bases). The CDR3 contains 14 residues. Germline CDR1 is SGHDN and CDR2 is FVKESK. With 1 base removed from V and 3 bases from J, the gap between germline ends came to 9 bases. CDR3 coding DNA: TGTGCCAGCAGCCAAGGGTTGGGGCACACTGAAGCTTTCTTT. This sequence encodes CASSQGLGHTEAFF. The full variable domain, rest sourced from reference TRBV14 and TRBJ1-1, is EAGVTQFPSHSVIEKGQTVTLRCDPISGHDNLYWYRRVMGKEIKFLLHFVKESKQDESGMPNNRFLAERTGGTYSTLKVQPAELEDSGVYFCASSQGLGHTEAFFGQGTRLTVV.

This clone was recorded a few times. This chain joins TRBV6-1 and TRBJ2-5; D is perhaps TRBD1 (6 bases). Per the germline V gene, CDR1 is MNHNS and CDR2 is SASEGT. V shed 1 base and J shed 4 bases, with 13 bases lying between them. The CDR3 extends over 15 amino acids. As DNA, the CDR3 is TGTGCCAGCAGTGAAGTTTCAGGGGCTGCAGAGACCCAGTACTTC. Its protein is CASSEVSGAAETQYF.

This chain links TRBV9 with TRBJ2-1; a possible D gene is TRBD2 (7 bases). The CDR3 runs 17 residues. V was trimmed by 3 bases and J by 10 bases, leaving 26 bases between them. The germline V gene has CDR1 SGDLS and CDR2 YYNGEE. This chain's CDR3 is CASSDAGASGRRREQFF. CDR3 bases: TGTGCCAGCAGCGACGCGGGGGCTAGCGGCCGCCGGCGGGAGCAGTTCTTC.

The table lists this clone with a few counts. The chain employs TRBV4-1 and TRBJ2-5; TRBD1 matches 9 bases. Germline V lookup: CDR1 MGHRA, CDR2 YSYEKL. With 4 bases clipped from V and 4 bases from J, the junction kept 7 bases outside the gene matches. The CDR3 runs to 15 residues. CDR3 in DNA: TGCGCCAGCAGCCGGGGACAGGGACATGGAGAGACCCAGTACTTC. Its translation is CASSRGQGHGETQYF.

The chain is built from TRBV5-1 and TRBJ1-4; no firm D call. The CDR3 is 15 residues long. Trimming stripped 1 base from V and 5 bases from J, with 12 bases between. From germline, CDR1 is SGHRS and CDR2 YFSETQ. CDR3 protein: CASSLFGQINEKLFF. CDR3 coding DNA: TGCGCCAGCAGCTTGTTTGGCCAAATAAATGAAAAACTGTTTTTT. Drawing the rest from reference TRBV5-1 and TRBJ1-4, the complete variable domain is KAGVTQTPRYLIKTRGQQVTLSCSPISGHRSVSWYQQTPGQGLQFLFEYFSETQRNKGNFPGRFSGRQFSNSRSEMNVSTLELGDSALYLCASSLFGQINEKLFFGSGTQLSVL.

This chain uses TRBV4-1 with TRBJ2-3; 9 bases align to TRBD2. Losses at the gene ends were 1 base for V and 2 bases for J; bases not matched to a gene: 7. Germline CDR1 reads MGHRA; CDR2 reads YSYEKL. The CDR3 extends over 17 amino acids. CDR3 protein: CASSQARAGGSTDTQYF. Here the CDR3 DNA reads TGCGCCAGCAGCCAAGCTCGAGCGGGGGGCTCCACAGATACGCAGTATTTT.

The genes are TRBV7-9 and TRBJ1-4; D gene ambiguous. Germline V gene sequence: CDR1 SEHNR, CDR2 FQNEAQ (reference sequence). The ends were cut back, 8 bases at V and 6 bases at J, with 13 bases in the middle. The CDR3 is 13 amino acids. The CDR3 sequence: CASSMREDEKLFF. CDR3 nucleotides: TGTGCCAGCTCCATGAGGGAGGATGAAAAACTGTTTTTT. The whole variable domain, filled in from reference TRBV7-9 and TRBJ1-4, reads DTGVSQNPRHKITKRGQNVTFRCDPISEHNRLYWYRQTLGQGPEFLTYFQNEAQLEKSRLLSDRFSAERPKGSFSTLEIQRTEQGDSAMYLCASSMREDEKLFFGSGTQLSVL.

V usage is TRBV25-1 and J usage is TRBJ1-2; TRBD1 matches at 9 bases. With V trimmed by 5 bases and J by 4 bases, 5 bases remained unmatched. Germline CDR1 MGHDK, CDR2 SYGVNS. The CDR3 totals 14 residues. CDR3 sequence reads: CASSRQTGGYGYTF. The CDR3 region has the DNA TGTGCCAGCAGTCGTCAGACAGGGGGCTATGGCTACACCTTC.

The gene calls are TRBV10-3 and TRBJ2-7; 8 bases fit TRBD1. The CDR3 contains 13 residues. V lost 3 bases, J lost 7 bases, and 5 bases stayed unmatched. Germline loops: CDR1 ENHRY, CDR2 SYGVKD. CDR3 sequence reads: CAISEGRGHEQYF. CDR3 bases: TGTGCCATCAGTGAAGGCAGGGGGCATGAGCAGTACTTC.

The J gene is TRBJ2-3, the V gene TRBV28; 7 bases line up with TRBD2. Germline CDR1 reads MDHEN; CDR2 reads SYDVKM. The CDR3 length is 16 residues. V lost 6 bases, J lost 5 bases, and 14 bases stayed unmatched. Here the CDR3 reads CASRKRLAVTIDTQYF. The CDR3 DNA reads TGTGCCAGCAGGAAGAGGCTAGCGGTGACGATAGATACGCAGTATTTT.

This chain links TRBV9 with TRBJ2-6; TRBD1 aligns across 7 bases. After removal of 3 bases from V and 0 bases from J, the junction contained 6 bases not matched to a gene. Per the germline V gene, CDR1 is SGDLS and CDR2 is YYNGEE. There are 17 residues in the CDR3. CDR3 in DNA: TGTGCCAGCAGCGACCGGACAGGTACCTCTGGGGCCAACGTCCTGACTTTC. Its translation: CASSDRTGTSGANVLTF.

The rearrangement links TRBV27 to TRBJ2-7; the D gene is possibly TRBD1 (6 bases). The germline gives CDR1 MNHEY, CDR2 SMNVEV (reference sequence). Trimming removed 3 bases at V and 0 bases at J, with 24 bases between. The CDR3 length is 19 residues. The CDR3 DNA follows: TGTGCCAGCAGTTTCCGTCCCGGGACATTGGGGATAGCCTCCTACGAGCAGTACTTC. Translated: CASSFRPGTLGIASYEQYF.

A single count supports this clone. The V and J genes are TRBV28 and TRBJ2-5; 8 bases are a match to TRBD1. With 5 bases clipped from V and 1 base from J, the junction kept 9 bases outside the gene matches. Germline CDR1 and CDR2: MDHEN and SYDVKM. The CDR3 has 16 residues. The chain's CDR3 is CASSRPRDRLQETQYF. CDR3 sequence (DNA): TGTGCCAGCAGTCGACCAAGGGACAGGCTCCAAGAGACCCAGTACTTC.

The genes are TRBV27 and TRBJ2-3; 10 bases agree with TRBD1. V trimming: 6 bases; J trimming: 0 bases; junction bases outside the gene matches: 3. This CDR3 has 15 residues. Looked up from germline, CDR1 is MNHEY and CDR2 is SMNVEV (reference sequence). CDR3 nucleotides: TGTGCCAGCAGGGACAGGGGGATAAGCACAGATACGCAGTATTTT. Amino acids: CASRDRGISTDTQYF.

This clone was seen just once. The chain couples TRBV15 to TRBJ2-1; 9 nucleotides align to TRBD2. The CDR3 is 17 amino acids. Unmatched junction bases numbered 9, after V lost 0 bases and J lost 6 bases. CDR1 and CDR2 (germline): LNHNV, YYDKDF (reference sequence). CDR3 nucleotides: TGTGCCACCAGCAGAGAAGGAGTAAGGACTAGCGTCAATGAGCAGTTCTTC. Translating it yields CATSREGVRTSVNEQFF.

The chain recombines TRBV18 with TRBJ2-7, with D possibly TRBD2 on 6 matching bases. This CDR3 region has 12 residues. From germline, CDR1 is KGHSH and CDR2 LQKENI. V lost 0 bases and J lost 7, with 7 bases in between. The CDR3 sequence: CASSPPEGEQYF. CDR3 coding DNA: TGTGCCAGCTCACCACCGGAGGGGGAGCAGTACTTC.

The rearrangement uses TRBV5-5 and TRBJ1-4; D gene uncertain. Germline loops: CDR1 SGHKS, CDR2 YYEKEE (reference sequence). Trimming stripped 4 bases from V and 2 bases from J, with 12 bases between. The CDR3 extends over 15 amino acids. The CDR3 loop reads CASSIPGLTNEKLFF. The CDR3 region has the DNA TGTGCCAGCAGCATACCGGGGTTGACTAATGAAAAACTGTTTTTT.

The genes are TRBV2 and TRBJ2-2; 11 nucleotides match TRBD2. CDR1 and CDR2 from the germline V gene are SNHLY and FYNNEI. Trimming at V came to 5 bases and at J to 0 bases, leaving 5 bases not matched to a gene. CDR3 length equals 17 residues. This CDR3 is CASSPGLADPNTGELFF. The CDR3 region has the DNA TGTGCCAGCAGTCCGGGACTAGCGGACCCGAACACCGGGGAGCTGTTTTTT.

The rearrangement joins TRBV19 to TRBJ2-5; TRBD2 agrees at 11 bases. V shed 9 bases and J 5 bases; nucleotides not matched to a gene: 8. This CDR3 region has 14 residues. CDR1 and CDR2 (germline): LNHDA, SQIVND (reference sequence). CDR3 bases: TGTGCCAGCCGCCTAGCGGGGGGACGGGAGACCCAGTACTTC. Translating it yields CASRLAGGRETQYF.

The rearrangement joins TRBV28 to TRBJ2-5; D not certain. The end of the DNA aligns better with TRBJ2-7, so the J call may be wrong. The length of the CDR3 is 14 residues. Germline V CDR1 and CDR2: MDHEN, SYDVKM. CDR3 DNA: TGTGCCAGCAGTCCCCACCACCCGCCCTACGAGCAGTACTTC. Its protein is CASSPHHPPYEQYF.

This chain uses TRBV30 with TRBJ1-4; a possible D gene is TRBD1 (5 bases). The V end was cut by 3 bases, the J end by 0 bases, with 8 bases between. Germline lookup yields CDR1 GTSNPN and CDR2 SVGIG (reference sequence). The CDR3 is made up of 14 amino acids. CDR3 coding DNA: TGTGCCTGGAGCTGGACAACAACTAATGAAAAACTGTTTTTT. Residues: CAWSWTTTNEKLFF.

V gene TRBV25-1 combines with J gene TRBJ2-7; 7 nucleotides match TRBD1. The CDR3 has 15 amino acids. Germline V CDR1 and CDR2: MGHDK, SYGVNS. Trimming took 2 bases from V and 6 from J; bases not matched to a gene: 10. The chain's CDR3 is CASSERGLGISEQYF. CDR3 nucleotides: TGTGCCAGCAGTGAAAGGGGGCTCGGAATCAGCGAGCAGTACTTC.

The chain uses TRBV5-6 and TRBJ2-1; D might be TRBD2 (7 bases). The germline V and J ends were trimmed by 0 bases and 2 bases, with 15 bases remaining between them. Germline V gene lookup returns CDR1 SGHDT and CDR2 YYEEEE. The CDR3 is 17 residues long. The CDR3 coding sequence is TGTGCCAGCAGCTTGGTTCGCGGGGGCCACGCCTACAATGAGCAGTTCTTC. This translates into CASSLVRGGHAYNEQFF.

V usage is TRBV30 and J usage is TRBJ1-2; D call uncertain. Trimming left V 4 bases short and J 7 bases short, with 19 bases between. From germline, CDR1 is GTSNPN and CDR2 SVGIG (reference sequence). This CDR3 is 14 amino acids long. The CDR3 reads CAWNSVGSAGGYTF. In DNA, the CDR3 is TGTGCCTGGAACAGCGTCGGCTCAGCGGGTGGCTACACCTTC.

This rearrangement joins TRBV6-5 to TRBJ2-1; TRBD2 matches at 11 bases. The ends lost 7 bases at V and 7 bases at J; junction bases unmatched: 3. CDR3 size: 13 residues. Germline V gene data show CDR1 as MNHEY and CDR2 as SVGAGI. For the CDR3, the DNA is TGTGCCAGCACTAGCGGGAGGAAAAATGAGCAGTTCTTC. Protein sequence: CASTSGRKNEQFF.

This CDR3 is CASSPMRDTEAFF. The CDR3 nucleotides are TGTGCCAGCTCACCAATGAGGGACACTGAAGCTTTCTTT. This chain connects TRBV18 to TRBJ1-1; no clear D gene. CDR1 is KGHSH and CDR2 is LQKENI in the germline V gene. V lost 2 bases, J lost 3 bases, and 7 bases lay in between. The CDR3 consists of 13 residues.

The chain combines TRBV7-6 with TRBJ2-5, with D perhaps matching TRBD2 (6 bases). V was clipped by 5 bases and J by 5 bases, with 15 bases between them. CDR1 and CDR2 (germline): SGHVS, FNYEAQ. The CDR3 consists of 14 residues. The CDR3 nucleotides read TGTGCCAGCAGCCTCCTCGAGGCGGGGGAGACCCAGTACTTC. Translation: CASSLLEAGETQYF.

Only a few counts were recorded for this clone. The rearrangement joins TRBV6-5 to TRBJ1-1; D is perhaps TRBD1 (5 bases). V gave up 7 bases and J gave up 5 bases, with 20 bases separating them. Germline V gene lookup returns CDR1 MNHEY and CDR2 SVGAGI. The CDR3 consists of 15 residues. CDR3 sequence reads: CASIRPFIGGTEAFF. DNA of the CDR3: TGTGCCAGCATTAGGCCTTTTATCGGGGGAACTGAAGCTTTCTTT.

The chain joins TRBV5-1 to TRBJ2-2; TRBD2 agrees at 12 bases. Germline V gene sequence: CDR1 SGHRS, CDR2 YFSETQ. J lost 6 bases, V lost 4 bases, and 4 bases had no gene match. The CDR3 length is 15 residues. The CDR3 protein is CASSMTSGSPGELFF. CDR3 sequence (DNA): TGCGCCAGCAGCATGACTAGCGGGAGCCCCGGGGAGCTGTTTTTT.

This rearrangement joins TRBV28 to TRBJ1-4, with D hard to call. Germline CDR1 and CDR2: MDHEN and SYDVKM. V lost 6 bases, J lost 8 bases, and 16 bases lay in between. The CDR3 sequence is 14 residues long. The DNA of the CDR3 is TGTGCCAGCAGCCTTACTGATCCCTGGGAAAAACTGTTTTTT. Its translation: CASSLTDPWEKLFF.